This TCR beta chain was captured in a study of blood T cell repertoires in COVID-19. Study summary: From the United States, Italy and Spain came samples of acute and convalescent COVID-19.

TCRdb's table, derived via immunoSEQ multiplex PCR, lists solely in-frame clones and lacks some. The sample shows 200,000 to 250,000 clones, 84% of them seen only once. The sample was peripheral blood. This clonotype was sampled from a man between 45 and 60 years old with active or convalescent COVID-19.

The CDR3 here is CASSPHRGAGGWDEQYF. CDR3 nucleotides: TGTGCCAGCAGCCCCCATAGGGGAGCGGGAGGATGGGACGAGCAGTACTTC. The genes are TRBV7-2 and TRBJ2-7, with 9 nucleotides matching TRBD2. There are 17 residues in the CDR3. V was clipped by 5 bases and J by 5 bases; unmatched bases: 16. The germline V gene has CDR1 SGHTA and CDR2 FQGNSA.